Described below is a single T cell receptor (beta chain) sequence and its context. This record belongs to a study of response to subunit inactivated influenza vaccine. TCRdb analysed the RT-PCR reads with MiXCR anew, one entry per CDR3 protein. This sample yields just under 550,000 distinct CDR3 sequences, of which approximately 20% are seen a single time; approximately 3% belongs to the top ten. This CDR3 has 15 amino acids. J gave up 3 bases and V 8 bases, and 6 bases lay outside the gene matches. The V gene's germline CDR1 is LNHDA and CDR2 SQIVND (reference sequence). These data were likewise used in another study, on T cells expressing NK-cell markers. That work contributes: Scientists made TCR beta cDNA using 5'RACE template switching with UMIs. HCMV serostatus: seven of eight sequenced donors positive, one negative. It is unclear if expanded NKG2C-expressing clones target HCMV antigens.

The rearrangement links TRBV19 to TRBJ2-2; 10 bases are a match to TRBD2. The sequence came from a man aged 50-60 years who received an inactivated influenza vaccine. Sequencing was performed on CD4+ T cells sorted from PBMCs, taken 12 days after vaccination. The CDR3 here is CASSSGSQYTGELFF. The CDR3 bases are TGTGCCAGTTCTAGCGGGAGCCAGTACACCGGGGAGCTGTTTTTT.